Here is one TCR beta chain with its context. These data come from a study of cytotoxic CD8 clonotypes in ibrutinib-treated CLL. The CDR3 loop spans 14 amino acids. The germline V gene encodes CDR1 WSHSY and CDR2 SAAADI. V lost 2 bases, J lost 3 bases, and 11 bases lay in between. The assay was immunoSEQ multiplex PCR, and TCRdb's table has in-frame clones only and misses some. The repertoire includes approximately 26,000 clones, over 65% of them detected once, and approximately 46% sits in the top ten. This chain links TRBV10-2 with TRBJ2-7, with D possibly TRBD1 on 6 matching bases. The sequences come from PBMCs, collected after 12 months of ibrutinib treatment. The TCR originated in a human donor with chronic lymphocytic leukemia. Here the CDR3 reads CASSERTVDYEQYF. CDR3 DNA: TGCGCCAGCAGTGAGAGGACAGTGGACTACGAGCAGTACTTC.